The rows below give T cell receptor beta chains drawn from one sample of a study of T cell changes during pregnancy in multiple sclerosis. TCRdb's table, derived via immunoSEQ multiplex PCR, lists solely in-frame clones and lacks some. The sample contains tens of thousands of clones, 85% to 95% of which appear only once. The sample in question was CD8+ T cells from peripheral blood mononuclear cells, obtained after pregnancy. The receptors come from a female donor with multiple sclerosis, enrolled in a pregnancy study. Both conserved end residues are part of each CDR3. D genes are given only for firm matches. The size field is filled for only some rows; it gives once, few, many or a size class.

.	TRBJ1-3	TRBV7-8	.	TGTGCCAGCAGCTCGGCGGGACGTGACTCTGGAAACACCATATATTTT	CASSSAGRDSGNTIYF
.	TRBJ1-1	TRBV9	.	TGTGCCAGCAGCCAAGGGGGGAACACTGAAGCTTTCTTT	CASSQGGNTEAFF
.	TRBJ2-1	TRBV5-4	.	TGTGCCAGCAGCCCTCCAGGTGGCGACTACAATGAGCAGTTCTTC	CASSPPGGDYNEQFF
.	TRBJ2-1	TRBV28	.	TGTGCCAGCAGTTTTCCAGGGGCTCGCTACAATGAGCAGTTCTTC	CASSFPGARYNEQFF
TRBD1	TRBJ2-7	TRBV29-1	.	TGCAGCGTTGCGGGGGGACAGGGACTCTACGAGCAGTACTTC	CSVAGGQGLYEQYF
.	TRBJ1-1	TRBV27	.	TGTGCCAGCAGTTTAAGCCCGAACACTGAAGCTTTCTTT	CASSLSPNTEAFF
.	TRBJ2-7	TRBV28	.	TGTGCCAGCAGTCTACCACCACGCAGGGGTGGCATCCACGAGCAGTACTTC	CASSLPPRRGGIHEQYF
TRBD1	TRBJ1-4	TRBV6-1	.	TGTGCCAGCAGTGAAGGAACTGGGACAGGGAATGAAAAACTGTTTTTT	CASSEGTGTGNEKLFF
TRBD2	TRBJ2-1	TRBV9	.	TGTGCCAGCAGCTTATGGACTAGTGGTCTCGATGAGCAGTTCTTC	CASSLWTSGLDEQFF
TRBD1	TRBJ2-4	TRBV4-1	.	TGCGCCAGCAGCCAGGTGATAGCAGGGGGCCTTAAAAACATTCAGTACTTC	CASSQVIAGGLKNIQYF
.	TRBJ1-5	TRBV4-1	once	TGCGCCAGCAGCCAAGTCCCACAGATCGATAGCAATCAGCCCCAGCATTTT	CASSQVPQIDSNQPQHF
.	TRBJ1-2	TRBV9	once	TGTGCCAGCTTCCGACAGCCCTATGGCTACACCTTC	CASFRQPYGYTF
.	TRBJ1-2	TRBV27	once	TGTGCCAGCGGGCCTCAGGGGCGCTATGGCTACACCTTC	CASGPQGRYGYTF
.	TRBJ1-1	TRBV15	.	TGTGCCACCAGCAGAGATATGGCCACGCCTGAAGCTTTCTTT	CATSRDMATPEAFF
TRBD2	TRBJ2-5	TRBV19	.	TGTGCCAGTAGTGGGGGGGACGGGACCCAGTACTTC	CASSGGDGTQYF
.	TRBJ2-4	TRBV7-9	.	TGTGCCAGCAGCCATCCCCCGACTGGTCCCGAGGACATTCAGTACTTC	CASSHPPTGPEDIQYF
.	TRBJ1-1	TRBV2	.	TGTGCCAGCAGTGAAGCGGGGGGGGTCGGAACTGAAGCTTTCTTT	CASSEAGGVGTEAFF
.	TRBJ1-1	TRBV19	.	TGTGCCAGTAGTATAACTGAGGTTTGGAACACTGAAGCTTTCTTT	CASSITEVWNTEAFF
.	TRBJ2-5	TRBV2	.	TGTGCCAGCCCCACTGCCGGGACACCGAACTTC	CASPTAGTPNF
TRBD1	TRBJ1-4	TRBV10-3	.	TGTGCCATCAGTGAGTCAGGGGGCGCGGGTGAAAAACTGTTTTTT	CAISESGGAGEKLFF
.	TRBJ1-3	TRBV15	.	TGTGCCACCAGCAGAGCCGTCGAGGGAGCAAACACCATATATTTT	CATSRAVEGANTIYF
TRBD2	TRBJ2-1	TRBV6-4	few	TGTGCCAGCAGTGACAATATAGCGGGAGGCCACAATGAGCAGTTCTTC	CASSDNIAGGHNEQFF
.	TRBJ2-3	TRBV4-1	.	TGCGCCAGCAGCCAACGGGGATCTGTGTCGGGGGATACGCAGTATTTT	CASSQRGSVSGDTQYF
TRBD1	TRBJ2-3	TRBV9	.	TGTGCCAGCAGCGTAGAGGGGACAGGGGTAGATACGCAGTATTTT	CASSVEGTGVDTQYF
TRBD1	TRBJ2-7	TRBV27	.	TGTGCCAGCAGTTTAAACGCCCTAGGACAGGGAAGCGAGCAGTACTTC	CASSLNALGQGSEQYF
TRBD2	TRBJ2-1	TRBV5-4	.	TGTGCCAGCAGGGGGGGGTCGTACAATGAGCAGTTCTTC	CASRGGSYNEQFF
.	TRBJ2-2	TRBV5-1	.	TGCGCCAGCAGCTTGGCCCGTGGGGCTAGCACCGGGGAGCTGTTTTTT	CASSLARGASTGELFF
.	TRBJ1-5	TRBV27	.	TGTGCCAGCAGTCCCCTCGGTCAGCCCCAGCATTTT	CASSPLGQPQHF
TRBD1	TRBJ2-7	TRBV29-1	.	TGCAGCGTTGGGACAGGGGGGACCTACGAGCAGTACTTC	CSVGTGGTYEQYF
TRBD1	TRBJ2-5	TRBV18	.	TGTGCCAGCTCACCGAGGGACAGGCGGGAAGAGACCCAGTACTTC	CASSPRDRREETQYF
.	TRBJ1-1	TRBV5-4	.	TGTGCCAGCGAGGTGGGTGCTGAAGCTTTCTTT	CASEVGAEAFF
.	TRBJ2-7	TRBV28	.	TGTGCCAGCAGTCTCAGTACAGGTCTGGACTACGAGCAGTACTTC	CASSLSTGLDYEQYF
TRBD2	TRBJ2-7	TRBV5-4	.	TGTGCCAGCAGCTTGCTGACTAGCGGGGGACCAAGCTACGAGCAGTACTTC	CASSLLTSGGPSYEQYF
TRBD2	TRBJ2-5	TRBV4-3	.	TGCGCCAGCAGCCAGGACCGGACTAGCGGGGTCGAGACCCAGTACTTC	CASSQDRTSGVETQYF
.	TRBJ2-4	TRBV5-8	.	TGTGCCAGCAGCCCAGGGACTTTCAAGTACATTCAGTACTTC	CASSPGTFKYIQYF
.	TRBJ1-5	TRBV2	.	TGTGCCAGCAGTGAAAGCCACAGGGCGGGCAATCAGCCCCAGCATTTT	CASSESHRAGNQPQHF
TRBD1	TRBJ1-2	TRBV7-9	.	TGTGCCAGCAGCAGCGGACAGGGTAGCTATGGCTACACCTTC	CASSSGQGSYGYTF
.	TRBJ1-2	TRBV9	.	TGTGCCAGCAGCGGGGCTCCGGACAGTCATGGCTACACCTTC	CASSGAPDSHGYTF
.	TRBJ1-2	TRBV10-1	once	TGCGCCAGCAGTGAGTCACGGGGTTGGGTGGTAGACTATGGCTACACCTTC	CASSESRGWVVDYGYTF
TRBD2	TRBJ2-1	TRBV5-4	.	TGTGCCAGCAGCTTGGGGACTAGCGGCCTCGATGAGCAGTTCTTC	CASSLGTSGLDEQFF
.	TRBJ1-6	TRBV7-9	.	TGTGCCAGCAGCCCACCCACACAGGGTAATAATTCACCCCTCCACTTT	CASSPPTQGNNSPLHF
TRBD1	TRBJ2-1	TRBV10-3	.	TGTGCCATCAGCTCCGGGACAGGGATTTACAATGAGCAGTTCTTC	CAISSGTGIYNEQFF
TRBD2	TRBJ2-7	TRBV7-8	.	TGTGCCAGCAGCCCCTTCTCCGGGACTAGGGCCTACGAGCAGTACTTC	CASSPFSGTRAYEQYF
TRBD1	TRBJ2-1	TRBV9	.	TGTGCCAGCAGCGCACCGGGACAGCCTTCGAATGAGCAGTTCTTC	CASSAPGQPSNEQFF
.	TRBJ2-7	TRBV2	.	TGTGCCAGCAGCCAACAGGGCTTCTACGAGCAGTACTTC	CASSQQGFYEQYF
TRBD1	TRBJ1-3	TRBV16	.	TGTGCCAGCAGCCATCCCGGGACAGAGGAAGGAAACACCATATATTTT	CASSHPGTEEGNTIYF
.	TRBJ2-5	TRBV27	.	TGTGCCAGCAGTCGTCTGGGGCCCCAAGAGACCCAGTACTTC	CASSRLGPQETQYF
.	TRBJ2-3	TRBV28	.	TGTGCCAGCAGTTTACGGGGAGATACGCAGTATTTT	CASSLRGDTQYF
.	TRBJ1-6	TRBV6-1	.	TGTGCCAGCAGTGAAGCTACAGGGAATGCTTGGATCTCCTATAATTCACCCCTCCACTTT	CASSEATGNAWISYNSPLHF
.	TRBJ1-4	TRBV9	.	TGTGCCAGCAGCGTAGGGGGGGACGGAAAACTGTTTTTT	CASSVGGDGKLFF
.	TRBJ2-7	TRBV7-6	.	TGTGCCAGCAGCCCGATGCAGGGGTACGAGCAGTACTTC	CASSPMQGYEQYF
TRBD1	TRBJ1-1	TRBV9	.	TGTGCCAGCAGCGCGGGACAGAAGAGCACTGAAGCTTTCTTT	CASSAGQKSTEAFF
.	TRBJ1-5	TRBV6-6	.	TGTGCCAGCAGTTACCAGAGCAATCAGCCCCAGCATTTT	CASSYQSNQPQHF
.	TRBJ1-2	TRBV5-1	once	TGCGCCAGCGGCGACGGGGGGAAAAGCTATGGCTACACCTTC	CASGDGGKSYGYTF
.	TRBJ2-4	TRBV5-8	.	TGTGCCAGCAGCTTAGGGGGGGGATTTTTAGCCAAAAACATTCAGTACTTC	CASSLGGGFLAKNIQYF